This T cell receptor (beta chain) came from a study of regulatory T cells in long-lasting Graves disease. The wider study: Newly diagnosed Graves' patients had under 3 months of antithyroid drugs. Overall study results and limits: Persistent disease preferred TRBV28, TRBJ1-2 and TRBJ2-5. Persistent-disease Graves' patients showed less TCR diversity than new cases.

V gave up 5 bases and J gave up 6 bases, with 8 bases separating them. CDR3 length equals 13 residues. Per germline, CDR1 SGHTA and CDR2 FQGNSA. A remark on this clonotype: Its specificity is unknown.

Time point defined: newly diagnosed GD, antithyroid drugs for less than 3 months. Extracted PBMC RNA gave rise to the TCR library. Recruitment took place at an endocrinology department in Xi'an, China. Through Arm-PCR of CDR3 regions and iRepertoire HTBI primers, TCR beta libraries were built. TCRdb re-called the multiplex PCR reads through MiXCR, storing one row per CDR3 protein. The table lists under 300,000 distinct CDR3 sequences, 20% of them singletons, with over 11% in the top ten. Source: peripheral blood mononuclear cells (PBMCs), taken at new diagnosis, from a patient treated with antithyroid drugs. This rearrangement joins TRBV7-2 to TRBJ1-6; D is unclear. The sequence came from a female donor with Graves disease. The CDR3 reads CASSQDPNSPLHF. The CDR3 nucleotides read TGTGCCAGCAGCCAGGACCCTAATTCACCCCTCCACTTT.